This T cell receptor (beta chain) derives from a study of graft-versus-host responses after intestinal transplantation. Study details: Each transplant was multivisceral, liver-intestinal, or isolated intestinal. After anti-thymocyte globulin induction, recipients took tacrolimus and steroids for three to four years. Study findings and constraints: Early declines in HvG clones that occurred post-transplant were associated with peak circulating GvH clone levels.

The CDR3 is 15 residues long. Trimming at V came to 9 bases and at J to 5 bases, leaving 8 bases not matched to a gene. Per germline, CDR1 SNHLY and CDR2 FYNNEI. Profiling relied on immunoSEQ multiplex PCR, and the TCRdb table lists in-frame clones only, not all of them. This table has some 110,000 clones, over 75% appearing once. Regarding this clone: The antigen remains unidentified.

The sequenced sample was unstimulated CD4+ T cells sorted from spleen or lymph node cells, obtained before intestinal transplant. This receptor was taken from a human donor who received an intestinal transplant. The chain carries TRBV2 and TRBJ2-5, with 14 nucleotides matching TRBD2. CDR3 in amino acids: CARGLAGEGRETQYF. In nucleotides, the CDR3 is TGTGCCAGGGGACTAGCGGGAGAGGGGCGGGAGACCCAGTACTTC.